This TCR beta chain was sequenced for a study of blood T cell repertoires in COVID-19. Study background: The study drew acute and convalescent COVID-19 samples from the United States, Italy and Spain. T cells, B-cell-depleted T cells, or PBMCs supplied cDNA or gDNA.

Using immunoSEQ multiplex PCR, the repertoire was profiled, and TCRdb retains in-frame clones only, with some absent. The sample yields over 40,000 clones, almost 85% seen once. With 4 bases clipped from V and 6 bases from J, the junction kept 3 bases outside the gene matches. In germline, CDR1 is MNHEY, CDR2 SVGAGI. The CDR3 has 15 residues. The V call is TRBV6-5, the J call TRBJ2-3; 14 bases agree with TRBD2. This clonotype originated in a human donor in a cohort sampled during active COVID-19. Sequenced material: peripheral blood. CDR3 DNA sequence: TGTGCCAGCAGTTCCAGACTAGCGGGGGGGGATACGCAGTATTTT. This encodes CASSSRLAGGDTQYF.